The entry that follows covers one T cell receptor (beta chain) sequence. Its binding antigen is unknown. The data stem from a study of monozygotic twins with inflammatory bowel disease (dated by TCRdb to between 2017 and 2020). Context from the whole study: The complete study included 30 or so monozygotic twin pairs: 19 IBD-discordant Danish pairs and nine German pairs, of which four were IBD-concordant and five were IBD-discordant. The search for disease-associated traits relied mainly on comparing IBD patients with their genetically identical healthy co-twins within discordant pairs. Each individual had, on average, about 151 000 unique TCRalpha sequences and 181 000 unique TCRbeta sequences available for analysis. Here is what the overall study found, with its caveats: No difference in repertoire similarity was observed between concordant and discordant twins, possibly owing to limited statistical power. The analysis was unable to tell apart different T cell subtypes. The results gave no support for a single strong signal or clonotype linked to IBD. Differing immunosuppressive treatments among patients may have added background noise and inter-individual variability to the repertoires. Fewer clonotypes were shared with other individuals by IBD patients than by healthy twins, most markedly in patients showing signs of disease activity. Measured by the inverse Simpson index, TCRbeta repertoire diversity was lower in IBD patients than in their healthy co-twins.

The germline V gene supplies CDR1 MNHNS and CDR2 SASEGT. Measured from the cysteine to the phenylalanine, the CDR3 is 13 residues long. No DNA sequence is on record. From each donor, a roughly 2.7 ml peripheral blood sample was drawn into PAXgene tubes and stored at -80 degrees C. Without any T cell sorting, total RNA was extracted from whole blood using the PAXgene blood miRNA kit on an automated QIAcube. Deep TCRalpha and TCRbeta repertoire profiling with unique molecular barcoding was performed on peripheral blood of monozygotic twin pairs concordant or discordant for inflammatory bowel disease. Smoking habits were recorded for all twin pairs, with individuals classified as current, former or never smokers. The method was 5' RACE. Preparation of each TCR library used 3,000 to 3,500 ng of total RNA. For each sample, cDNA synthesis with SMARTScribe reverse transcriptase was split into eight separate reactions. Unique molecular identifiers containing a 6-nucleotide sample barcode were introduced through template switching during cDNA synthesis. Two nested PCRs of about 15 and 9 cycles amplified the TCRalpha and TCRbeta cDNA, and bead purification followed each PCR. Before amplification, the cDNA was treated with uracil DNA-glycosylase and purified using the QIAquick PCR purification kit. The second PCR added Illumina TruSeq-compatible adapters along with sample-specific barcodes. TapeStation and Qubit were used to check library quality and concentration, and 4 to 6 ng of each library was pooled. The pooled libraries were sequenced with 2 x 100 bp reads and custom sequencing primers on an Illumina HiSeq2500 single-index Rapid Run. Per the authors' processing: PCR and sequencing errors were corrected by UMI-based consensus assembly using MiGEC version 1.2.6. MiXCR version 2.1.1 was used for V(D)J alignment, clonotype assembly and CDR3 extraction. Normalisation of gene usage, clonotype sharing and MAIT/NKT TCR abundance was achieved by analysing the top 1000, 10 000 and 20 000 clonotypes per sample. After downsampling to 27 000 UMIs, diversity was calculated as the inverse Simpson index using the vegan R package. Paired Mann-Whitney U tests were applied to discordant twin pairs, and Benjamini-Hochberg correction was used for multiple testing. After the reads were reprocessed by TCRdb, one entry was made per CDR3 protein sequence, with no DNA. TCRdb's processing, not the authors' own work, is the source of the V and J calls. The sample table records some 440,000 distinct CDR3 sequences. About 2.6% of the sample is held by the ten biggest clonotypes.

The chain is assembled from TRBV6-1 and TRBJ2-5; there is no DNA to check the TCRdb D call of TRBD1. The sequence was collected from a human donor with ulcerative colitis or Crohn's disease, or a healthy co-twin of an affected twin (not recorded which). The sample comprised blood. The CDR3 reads CASSRPGDETQYF.